A selection of T cell receptor beta chains follows, all from one sample in a study of blood T cells in healthy people across ages. From the 5' RACE reads, TCRdb called clonotypes with MiXCR, one entry per CDR3 protein. The table records about 1.5 million distinct CDR3 sequences, roughly 43% of them present only once. Sequenced input: blood. These receptor sequences come from a young woman in good health. Both conserved end residues are part of each CDR3. The D gene is left open where the match is weak. Rows give clone size only sometimes, using once, few, many, or a class for an expanded clone.

abundance	d_gene	v_gene	j_gene	CDR3aa	CDR3nt
few	-	TRBV4-3	TRBJ2-6	CASSQVDQGPSGANVLTF	TGCGCCAGCAGCCAAGTGGACCAGGGGCCCTCTGGGGCCAACGTCCTGACTTTC
-	TRBD2	TRBV6-5	TRBJ2-5	CASSATSGGHNEQYF	TGTGCCAGCAGTGCGACTAGCGGGGGTCACAATGAGCAGTACTTC
few	-	TRBV4-3	TRBJ2-3	CASSQDLLGVTDTQYF	TGCGCCAGCAGCCAAGATCTACTAGGAGTCACAGATACGCAGTATTTT
few	-	TRBV7-9	TRBJ1-1	CASSLEGGLTEAFF	TGTGCCAGCAGCCTCGAGGGGGGGCTTACTGAAGCTTTCTTT
few	-	TRBV7-8	TRBJ2-5	CASSLASGPGRVRETQYF	TGTGCCAGCAGCTTAGCGTCCGGTCCGGGAAGAGTAAGGGAGACACAGTACTTC
many	-	TRBV20-1	TRBJ1-4	CSAGRQNNEKLFF	TGCAGTGCTGGACGACAGAACAATGAAAAACTGTTTTTT
-	-	TRBV10-2	TRBJ2-3	CASSPGMPTDTQYF	TGCGCCAGCAGCCCCGGGATGCCCACAGATACGCAGTATTTT
-	TRBD1	TRBV5-1	TRBJ1-1	CASSAAGTVSEAFF	TGCGCCAGCAGCGCTGCCGGGACAGTCTCTGAAGCTTTCTTT
many	-	TRBV29-1	TRBJ2-3	CSVETGHTQYF	TGCAGCGTGGAGACAGGCCATACGCAGTATTTT
-	-	TRBV7-2	TRBJ1-1	CASSFRAGTEAFF	TGTGCCAGCAGCTTTAGGGCCGGCACTGAAGCTTTCTTT
-	TRBD2	TRBV12-3/TRBV12-4	TRBJ2-7	CASSFGLVSSYEQYF	TGTGCCAGCAGTTTCGGACTAGTCTCTTCCTACGAGCAGTACTTC